Here is one T cell receptor beta chain with its context. Its antigen remains unidentified. The CDR3 extends over 21 amino acids. The sample originates from a study of shared clonotypes between healthy human individuals. Whole-study findings and limits: Non-shared clonotypes were found to have lower generation probabilities than the clonotypes that were shared by all four of the sorted-subset donors.

Clones were read by immunoSEQ multiplex PCR, and TCRdb kept only the in-frame ones, dropping some. The table lists fewer than 850,000 clones, roughly 88% of them singletons, with 34% in the top ten. The TCR comes from a young man in good health. Some clones in this sample may be carry-over from other donors' samples. The material sequenced was memory CD8+ T cells from PBMCs. Subset meaning: CD45RO+ cells pooled with CCR7-negative TemRA cells. The rearrangement links TRBV12-2 to TRBJ1-4; TRBD1 is the table's D call and was not checked against the DNA. TRBV12-2 is a recognized pseudogene. The CDR3 here is CASRLEVVGTGDSLTNEKLFF. In DNA, the CDR3 is TGTGCAAGTCGCTTAGAAGTAGTCGGGACAGGGGATTCCTTGACTAATGAAAAACTGTTTTTT.